The T cell receptor (beta chain) under discussion was sequenced for a study of cytomegalovirus exposure and HLA in healthy donors (dated by TCRdb to 2016 to 2017). For context, the study as a whole: An earlier analysis of several hundred of the donors reported more than 250 Gb of sequence data and around 120 million unique TCR beta sequences from roughly 200 million T cells. Around 330 gigabases of sequencing data and roughly 80 million unique TCR sequences made up an early release that covered approximately 700 HLA-typed donors. Of the roughly 400 genotyped donors, 65% to 90% were placed in the genetic ancestry cluster associated with self-reported Caucasian donors. The study aimed to test whether cataloging public T cell receptors could reveal signatures of past pathogen exposure. The study profiled the T cell repertoires of about 640 subjects by immunosequencing and related them to cytomegalovirus serostatus. Along with the roughly 670-subject first cohort, a separate validation cohort of over 90 different subjects was used. To predict cytomegalovirus infection status, the study combined high-throughput TCR immunosequencing, statistical association of individual TCRs with disease status, and machine learning. To study patterns of TCR occurrence, a later analysis re-analyzed previously published TCR beta repertoires from around 670 donors and added high-resolution HLA genotyping. The later analysis used no new phenotypic data to find candidate immune exposures, relying instead on TCR beta sequences and their occurrence across donors. An earlier analysis of some 500 of the donors used high-throughput TCR beta sequencing to judge whether each TCR beta V gene segment behaved as functional or pseudogenic. Donor age, sex, ethnicity and CMV serostatus were collected together with the repertoire data. A later genetic analysis took genome-wide SNP genotypes for 398 of the 666 donors and used that subset as a discovery cohort. All discovery cohort repertoires had been generated using a single sequencing platform. HLA typing covered class I and class II loci at four-digit resolution. The number of donors typed differed by locus, with 629-630 for A, B, C, DRB1 and DQB1, approximately 500 for DQA1, 600 to 610 for DPA1, and 472 for DPB1. Several DR-DQ haplotypes were treated as single units for association and clustering because of strong linkage in the cohort. Among 398 genotyped donors of the cohort, an average of 235,054 unique TCR beta nucleotide sequences were sequenced per donor, about a sixth of them non-productive. General study outcomes and caveats: Strong co-occurrence of HLA alleles, especially DR and DQ, made assigning TCR associations to individual alleles difficult. Some 15 rarely observed V segments, including chromosome 9 orphons, were excluded from the earlier analysis of approximately 500 of the donors because counts were too low. A later analysis found that HLA-associated TCR beta chains were more clonally expanded and had lower generation probabilities than equally common non-associated chains. According to a later genetic analysis, donors in an Asian-associated ancestry cluster had fewer N-insertions in productive TCRs than the approximately 670-donor mean. The authors suggested that the approach could potentially be generalized to other disease states and immunological phenotypes. Because HLA typing was missing for some donors at each locus, association tests included only the typed subset. A later analysis found that TCR association rates varied across HLA loci, with DRB1 alleles showing the most associated TCRs and HLA-C alleles the fewest. Immune exposure information for the cohort was limited to CMV serostatus. In a later analysis, most CMV-associated TCR beta chains were found to appear HLA-restricted, with HLA associations seemingly driven largely by CMV exposure. The classifier was reported to diagnose cytomegalovirus status with high specificity and sensitivity in both the original cohort and the validation cohort. While some public TCRs were present in many individuals, most TCR sequences turned up only very rarely across donors. A later analysis reported that several top co-occurrence clusters appeared linked to parvovirus B19, influenza, CMV and Epstein-Barr virus. In vitro tests confirmed that three of the cytomegalovirus-associated TCR beta chains recognize cytomegalovirus antigens. In the study, 150 to 200 TCR beta chains were listed as associated with cytomegalovirus. A cluster of highly shared sequence variants was judged likely to represent a technical artifact of the sequencing pipeline. A further reported finding was that TCR beta sequences accurately predicted the HLA-A and HLA-B alleles for most subjects in the first cohort. Only TCR beta chains were sequenced in this cohort, and the absence of alpha or paired-chain data limited detectable features. An association between a missense DCLRE1C variant and V-gene and J-gene trimming of TCR beta chains was found in a later genetic analysis and replicated in an independent cohort. Some IMGT-functional V segments, including TRBV6-2 and TRBV6-3, could not be told apart with the 87-base-pair reads, so those segments were excluded. Specific HLA alleles were associated with about 17,000 TCR beta sequences at a false discovery rate of 0.05 in a later analysis. Sequencing depth was assumed to be roughly uniform across donors in the presence/absence analyses, though that assumption may not hold. Correlated functional status among segregating V segments might reflect linkage disequilibrium, but an unknown experimental factor could not be ruled out. In an earlier analysis of over 550 of the donors, most TCR beta V segments were observed in productive rearrangements about 90% or about 30% of the time, broadly matching IMGT annotations.

Libraries were made using the immunoSEQ multiplex PCR assay. For the multiplex PCR, a mixture combining 60 forward primers for TCR Vbeta segments and 13 reverse primers for TCR Jbeta segments was used. A multiplex PCR assay on genomic DNA amplified the CDR3 region of rearranged TCR beta genes. On the Illumina HiSeq System, the amplified TCR beta libraries were sequenced as 87-base-pair reads. Regarding the original processing steps: Across the roughly 670 repertoires, a later analysis counted 78 million or so unique TCR beta chains, around 11 million of which were shared by at least two donors. To remove PCR and sequencing errors, raw reads were error-corrected and collapsed into unique sequences using a nearest-neighbor algorithm that merged closely related sequences. Alignment of CDR3 sequences to IMGT reference sequences was used to assign V, D and J gene segments. For a sequence to be retained, a match of at least six nucleotides to both a V gene segment and a J gene segment was required. Rearrangements were classified as productive when the CDR3 lacked stop codons and remained in frame with V and J, and all other rearrangements were classified as non-productive. CDR3 was defined by IMGT convention, running from the second conserved V-encoded cysteine to the conserved J-encoded phenylalanine. In an earlier analysis of just under 600 of the donors, sequences lacking an unambiguous match to a single V gene segment were excluded. An earlier analysis of several hundred of the donors called V segments functional above 56.7% productive rearrangements and segregating when the between-donor standard deviation exceeded 5%. A statistical classification framework was built for diagnosing cytomegalovirus status from the catalog of TCR beta chain sequences. In a later analysis, TCR nucleotide sequences were compared against IMGT/GENE-DB human TR gene sequences so that V and J genes could be assigned. The TCRdist pipeline was used in a later analysis to assign CDR3 sequences and most-parsimonious VDJ recombination scenarios. In a later analysis, every TCR beta chain was defined by the combination of its CDR3 amino acid sequence and its V-gene family, and reads without a unique V-gene family were dropped. To address suspected cross-contamination and a sequencing artifact, a later analysis removed several hundred highly shared, low-generation-probability nucleotide sequences. A later analysis calculated a clonal expansion index for each public chain from normalized within-repertoire ranks of inferred template counts. A later analysis computed generation probabilities with a VDJ recombination model fitted to out-of-frame rearrangements, and checked the results against IGoR. In a later analysis, hypergeometric tests were used to score TCR-TCR, TCR-HLA and TCR-CMV co-occurrence, with a repertoire-size bias correction applied to TCR pairs. False discovery rates were estimated in a later analysis by permuting HLA or CMV assignments 20 times. In a later analysis, co-occurring TCRs were grouped using DBSCAN, and TCRdist sequence similarity was added for clustering within HLA-allele-positive subsets. Co-occurrence clustering excluded repertoires with fewer than 30,000 or more than 120,000 public chains, plus five with anomalous nucleotide sharing. TCRdb mirrors the immuneACCESS table, restricted to in-frame sequences. Some clones are absent from its copies; in checked studies, under half trace to an unresolved V gene, and the reason for the others is unknown. V and J calls and clone size are given by that table; D and trimming were obtained from the DNA. The sample has under 200,000 clones on record, about 78% of them singletons. Around 2.2% of the sample comes from the top ten.

As concerns this clone: The target of this receptor is not known. No clone much larger than this one lies a single base away; base qualities are absent.

The cysteine opens and the phenylalanine closes a CDR3 of 14 amino acids. Of the read, only the CDR3 DNA is kept; its 42 bases are in frame from base 1. CDR1 and CDR2 were assigned from the germline V gene (reference sequence) as MNHNY and SVGAGI. The junction carries 8 bases between V and J, which are trimmed by 2 bases and 2 bases respectively. In total, 600 or so healthy bone marrow donors made up the cohort. At the time of sampling, all cohort members were nominally healthy, though unrecorded immune exposures were likely present. The donor was CMV seronegative and belonged to the group of around 350 seronegative cohort members. A peripheral blood sample was collected from each donor, and TCR beta sequencing was performed on peripheral blood mononuclear cells. Genomic DNA extraction from the blood cell samples was performed with the Qiagen DNeasy Blood Extraction Kit.

The material sequenced was PBMCs. This TCR came from a man between 60 and 75 years old in good health and CMV-seronegative. Here the chain combines TRBV6-6 and TRBJ2-3, with a tentative D gene TRBD1 over 5 matching bases. The bases read TGTGCCAGCAGTTACAGGGGCATCACAGATACGCAGTATTTT. Its coded protein is CASSYRGITDTQYF.